This T cell receptor beta chain was captured by sequencing in a study of T cells in Graves' hyperthyroidism and ophthalmopathy. This clonotype was observed many times. For ophthalmopathy patients, the Clinical Activity Score was at least 3 and the NOSPECS grade at least 4; duration was under 3 months. Diagnoses used clinical symptoms, serum thyroxine and TRAb, thyroid ultrasound and orbital computed tomography. This sample holds PBMCs from approximately 10 ml fresh peripheral blood. Germline lookup yields CDR1 SGHAT and CDR2 FQNNGV. Germline trimming cut 3 bases from V and 1 base from J; bases unmatched to any gene: 2. The CDR3 has 16 amino acids. TCR beta CDR3 regions were amplified from RNA transcripts. Primed by the HTBI set, a first-round RT-PCR was run on the TCR CDR3. TCRdb re-called the multiplex PCR reads with MiXCR, one entry per CDR3 protein. The data contain around 600,000 distinct CDR3 sequences, around 15% of them singletons.

Sequenced input: blood. The clonotype originates from a woman aged 40 to 55 with Graves' ophthalmopathy. The gene calls are TRBV11-2 and TRBJ2-2, with 10 nucleotides matching TRBD2. CDR3 sequence: CASSFASGGNTGELFF. As DNA, the CDR3 is TGTGCCAGCAGCTTCGCTAGCGGGGGGAACACCGGGGAGCTGTTTTTT.